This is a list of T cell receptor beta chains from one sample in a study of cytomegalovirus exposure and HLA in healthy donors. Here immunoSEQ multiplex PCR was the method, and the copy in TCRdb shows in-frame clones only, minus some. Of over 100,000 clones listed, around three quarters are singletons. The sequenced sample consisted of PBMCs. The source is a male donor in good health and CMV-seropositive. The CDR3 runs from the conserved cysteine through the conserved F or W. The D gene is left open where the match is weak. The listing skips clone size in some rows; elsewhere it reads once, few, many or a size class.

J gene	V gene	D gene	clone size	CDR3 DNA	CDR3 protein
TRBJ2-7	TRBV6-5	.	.	TGTGCCAGCAGTTACGGGTACAGATACGAGCAGTACTTC	CASSYGYRYEQYF
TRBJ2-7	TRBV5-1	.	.	TGCGCCAGCAGCTTGGCCGCCCAGGGCTACGAGCAGTACTTC	CASSLAAQGYEQYF
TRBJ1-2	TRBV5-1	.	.	TGCGCCAGCAGCTTTATTGGGGCAGCTTATGGCTACACCTTC	CASSFIGAAYGYTF
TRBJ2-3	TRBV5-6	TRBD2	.	TGTGCCAGCAGCTTGGGCGACGGGGGAGGGGCAGATACGCAGTATTTT	CASSLGDGGGADTQYF
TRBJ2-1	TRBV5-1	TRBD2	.	TGCGCCAGCAGCAGTCGAGCGGGAGGGCTCAATGAGCAGTTCTTC	CASSSRAGGLNEQFF
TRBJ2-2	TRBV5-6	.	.	TGTGCCAGCAGCTTGTTCACAGATTTAACCGGGGAGCTGTTTTTT	CASSLFTDLTGELFF
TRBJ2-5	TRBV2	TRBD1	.	TGTGCCAGCAGTGAAGGAGGCAGGGGGGAGACCCAGTACTTC	CASSEGGRGETQYF
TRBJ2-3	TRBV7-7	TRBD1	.	TGTGCCAGCAGCCCCGGGGACAGTACGCAGTATTTT	CASSPGDSTQYF
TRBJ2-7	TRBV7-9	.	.	TGTGCCAGCAGCTTCAGAGGGGGTGAGGGCCACTACGAGCAGTACTTC	CASSFRGGEGHYEQYF
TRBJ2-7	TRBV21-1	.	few	TGTGCCAGCTCACCGCGGGACAGGCCCTACGAGCAGTACTTC	CASSPRDRPYEQYF
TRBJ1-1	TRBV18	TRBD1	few	TGTGCCAGCTCACCATTCGCGCAGGGGGGAAGCACTGAAGCTTTCTTT	CASSPFAQGGSTEAFF
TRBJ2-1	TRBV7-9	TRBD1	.	TGTGCCAGCAGCACCGGACAGGCGAATGAGCAGTTCTTC	CASSTGQANEQFF
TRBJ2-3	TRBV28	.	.	TGTGCCAGCAGAGTCCCTGGAGCAGATAGCACAGATACGCAGTATTTT	CASRVPGADSTDTQYF
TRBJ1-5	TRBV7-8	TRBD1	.	TGTGCCAGCAGCCAGGGACAGCGGGTAGGTGGAGGACAGCCCCAGCATTTT	CASSQGQRVGGGQPQHF
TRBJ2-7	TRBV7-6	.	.	TGTGCCAGCAGCTTAGGGCTTTCGTCGGGAGAGCAGTACTTC	CASSLGLSSGEQYF
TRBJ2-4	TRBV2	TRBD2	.	TGTGCCAGCAGTGATCTAGCGGCTTATTCGAAGAACAGTCAGTACTTC	CASSDLAAYSKNSQYF
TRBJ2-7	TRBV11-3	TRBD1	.	TGTGCCAGCAGTCGCGACAGGGGATCGATTGAGCAGTACTTC	CASSRDRGSIEQYF
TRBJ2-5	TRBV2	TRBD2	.	TGTGCCAGCACTCAAGGGGCGGGAGGGGAGGAGACCCAGTACTTC	CASTQGAGGEETQYF
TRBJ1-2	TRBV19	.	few	TGTGCCAGTAGGGATCCAGGCGAAAACTATGGCTACACCTTC	CASRDPGENYGYTF
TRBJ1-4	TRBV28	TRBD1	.	TGTGCCAGCAGTTTGGGGGGCTATGGGACAGGGAATGAAAAACTGTTTTTT	CASSLGGYGTGNEKLFF
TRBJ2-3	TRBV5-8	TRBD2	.	TGTGCCAGCAGCTTCAGACTGATTGTGTTAGCGGGTACGCAGTATTTT	CASSFRLIVLAGTQYF
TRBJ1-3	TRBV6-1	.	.	TGTGCCAGCTACCGGAACACCATATATTTT	CASYRNTIYF
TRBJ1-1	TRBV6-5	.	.	TGTGCCAGCAGTGGCCCCGGGGGACCCACTGAAGCTTTCTTT	CASSGPGGPTEAFF
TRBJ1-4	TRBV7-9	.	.	TGTTCCAGCAGCTTAGGAGTTAATGAAAAACTGTTTTTT	CSSSLGVNEKLFF
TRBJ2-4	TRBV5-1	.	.	TGCGCCAGCAGTCCTACCGAACTAGGGGGAAACATTCAGTACTTC	CASSPTELGGNIQYF
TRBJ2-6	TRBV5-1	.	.	TGCGCCAGCAGCTTGGTAAGGTCTGGGGCCAACGGCCTGACTTTC	CASSLVRSGANGLTF
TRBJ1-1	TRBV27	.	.	TGTGCCAGCAGTTCGCCACCTAGTCCGAACACTGAAGCTTTCTTT	CASSSPPSPNTEAFF
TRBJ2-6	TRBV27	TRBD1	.	TGTGCCAGCAGTTTATTGGCCAGGGGGCCTGGGGCCAACGTCCTGACTTTC	CASSLLARGPGANVLTF
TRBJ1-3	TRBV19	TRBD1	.	TGTGCCAGTAGTACGACAGGGGGCCATGGAAACACCATATATTTT	CASSTTGGHGNTIYF
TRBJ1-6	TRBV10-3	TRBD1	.	TGTGCCACTCGAGCGACCGGGACAGAAAATTCACCCCTCCACTTT	CATRATGTENSPLHF
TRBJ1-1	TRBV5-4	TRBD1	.	TGTGCCACCGACAGGGACAGGAACACTGAAGCTTTCTTT	CATDRDRNTEAFF
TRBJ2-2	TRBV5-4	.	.	TGTGCCAGCAGCTTTCCTGGGGCGTATGACACCGGGGAGCTGTTTTTT	CASSFPGAYDTGELFF
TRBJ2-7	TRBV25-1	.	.	TGTGCCAGCAGCCACCCCGGCGGTTCGGCCGAGCAGTACTTC	CASSHPGGSAEQYF
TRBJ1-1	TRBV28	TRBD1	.	TGTGCCAGCACCCAGGGGGCCATGAACACTGAAGCTTTCTTT	CASTQGAMNTEAFF
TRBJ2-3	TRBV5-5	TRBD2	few	TGTGCCAGCAGCCAAACAGGACTAGCGGGAGCAGATACGCAGTATTTT	CASSQTGLAGADTQYF
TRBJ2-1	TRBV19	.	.	TGTGCCAGTAGTGGCGGGGGCACCCCCCAGTTCTTC	CASSGGGTPQFF
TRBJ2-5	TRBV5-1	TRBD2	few	TGCGCCAGCAGCTTGGGGGGACTAGCGGGAGGTTCAACTGAGACCCAGTACTTC	CASSLGGLAGGSTETQYF
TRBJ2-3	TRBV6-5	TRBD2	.	TGTGCCAGCAGGGAGCGGGAGTTAGAAGATACGCAGTATTTT	CASRERELEDTQYF
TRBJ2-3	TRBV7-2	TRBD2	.	TGTGCCAGCAGCTTTCAGCGGGGGCACACAGATACGCAGTATTTT	CASSFQRGHTDTQYF
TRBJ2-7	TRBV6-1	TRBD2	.	TGTGCCAGCAGTTGGGGGGGGACCGAGCAGTACTTC	CASSWGGTEQYF
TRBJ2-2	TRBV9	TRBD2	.	TGTGCCAGCAGCCCCCGACTAGCGGGAGTGACAGTGAGCATCGGGGAGCTGTTTTTT	CASSPRLAGVTVSIGELFF
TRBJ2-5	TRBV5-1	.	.	TGCGCCAGCTCTTGGGCCGGAATCCAAGAGACCCAGTACTTC	CASSWAGIQETQYF
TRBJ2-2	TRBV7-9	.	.	TGTGCCAGCAGCCCCCCCCAAGGAGTCACCGGGGAGCTGTTTTTT	CASSPPQGVTGELFF
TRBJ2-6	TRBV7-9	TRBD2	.	TGTGCCAGCAGCCCAAGAACTAGCGGGGGGACCTCTGGGGCCAACGTCCTGACTTTC	CASSPRTSGGTSGANVLTF
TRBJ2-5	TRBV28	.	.	TGTGCCAGCAGTTTACCCCTCGAGACCCAGTACTTC	CASSLPLETQYF
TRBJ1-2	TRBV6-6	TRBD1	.	TGTGCCAGCAGTTACTCATTGCGGGACAGCAACTATGGCTACACCTTC	CASSYSLRDSNYGYTF
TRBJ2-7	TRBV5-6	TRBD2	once	TGTGCCAGCAGCTTAGAGACTAGCGGGAGGAACGAGCAGTACTTC	CASSLETSGRNEQYF
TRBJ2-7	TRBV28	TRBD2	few	TGTGCCAGCAGTTTAGCTAGCGGGGGGCTGAACGAGCAGTACTTC	CASSLASGGLNEQYF
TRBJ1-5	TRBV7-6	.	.	TGTGCCAGCAGCTTACGGGGGGCCGATAGCAATCAGCCCCAGCATTTT	CASSLRGADSNQPQHF
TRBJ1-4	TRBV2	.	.	TGTGCCAGTCGCGCGGGCTCAACTAATGAAAAACTGTTTTTT	CASRAGSTNEKLFF
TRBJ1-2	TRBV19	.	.	TGTGCCAGTAGTGTCACCTTGGGGGCAGGGACTAACTATGGCTACACCTTC	CASSVTLGAGTNYGYTF
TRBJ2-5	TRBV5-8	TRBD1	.	TGTGCCAGCAGCTTACTAGGGGCAGGGGGAAAAGAGACCCAGTACTTC	CASSLLGAGGKETQYF
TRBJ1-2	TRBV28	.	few	TGTGCCAGCACCATCGGTGTCCAAGGCTACACCTTC	CASTIGVQGYTF
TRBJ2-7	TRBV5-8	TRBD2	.	TGTGCCAGCAGCGCCCGACTAGCGGGAGAGTGGGTGCAGTACTTC	CASSARLAGEWVQYF
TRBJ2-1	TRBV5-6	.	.	TGTGCCAGCAGCTTGTCTGTGCCAAACGGGGAGCAGTTCTTC	CASSLSVPNGEQFF
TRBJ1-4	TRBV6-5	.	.	TGTGCCAGCAGTTACTCAACGGGGAGAAATGAAAAACTGTTTTTT	CASSYSTGRNEKLFF
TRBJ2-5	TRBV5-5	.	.	TGTGCCAGCAGCTCTACTCGGGAATTACAAGAGACCCAGTACTTC	CASSSTRELQETQYF
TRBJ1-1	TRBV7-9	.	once	TGTGCCAGCAGCTTGGGGGGGGCAGCGAACACTGAAGCTTTCTTT	CASSLGGAANTEAFF
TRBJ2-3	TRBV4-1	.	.	TGCGCCAGCAGCCAGGTAGGGACTTCCGATACGCAGTATTTT	CASSQVGTSDTQYF
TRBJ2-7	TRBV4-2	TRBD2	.	TGTGCCAGCAGCCAGGGAAAACTAGCGGGAGTGGGCCACGAGCAGTACTTC	CASSQGKLAGVGHEQYF